These T cell receptor beta chains were read from a single sample in a study of blood T cell repertoires in COVID-19. Some clones are missing from TCRdb's copy, which holds only in-frame ones; the method was immunoSEQ multiplex PCR. The sample records 150,000 to 200,000 clones, over 75% being singletons. Sequencing was done on a sample of peripheral blood. Receptors originate from a man in his 70s with active or convalescent COVID-19. Each CDR3 is given with its conserved first and last residue. The order of the fields is V gene, J gene, CDR3 length, clone size, D gene, CDR3 DNA, CDR3 protein. A D gene is named only where the DNA matches it firmly. Not every row has a clone size; where given, it reads once, few, many or a size class.

v_call: TRBV18
j_call: TRBJ1-2
cdr3_length: 15
clone_size: -
d_call: TRBD1
cdr3_nt: TGTGCCAGCTCACCAGGGACAGGGGTGCAAGGTGGCTACACCTTC
cdr3_aa: CASSPGTGVQGGYTF

v_call: TRBV28
j_call: TRBJ1-5
cdr3_length: 14
clone_size: -
d_call: -
cdr3_nt: TGTGCCAGCAGTACACGGGGGGCTGTTCAGCCCCAGCATTTT
cdr3_aa: CASSTRGAVQPQHF

v_call: TRBV4-3
j_call: TRBJ2-6
cdr3_length: 16
clone_size: -
d_call: -
cdr3_nt: TGCGCCAGCAGCTTCAGTCAGGGAATCGGGGCCAACGTCCTGACTTTC
cdr3_aa: CASSFSQGIGANVLTF

v_call: TRBV27
j_call: TRBJ1-2
cdr3_length: 15
clone_size: -
d_call: -
cdr3_nt: TGTGCCAGCAGCTTCATGGTTGGTAGCCCCCATGGCTACACCTTC
cdr3_aa: CASSFMVGSPHGYTF

v_call: TRBV30
j_call: TRBJ2-7
cdr3_length: 14
clone_size: -
d_call: -
cdr3_nt: TGTGCCTGGAGTGTACAATCGGGTTCCTACGAGCAGTACTTC
cdr3_aa: CAWSVQSGSYEQYF

v_call: TRBV29-1
j_call: TRBJ2-3
cdr3_length: 14
clone_size: -
d_call: TRBD1
cdr3_nt: TGCAGCGTTGAAAAGGGACAGGGGACAGATACGCAGTATTTT
cdr3_aa: CSVEKGQGTDTQYF

v_call: TRBV12-5
j_call: TRBJ1-1
cdr3_length: 13
clone_size: -
d_call: -
cdr3_nt: TGTGCTAGTGGTTTGGAGCAGGGAACTGAAGCTTTCTTT
cdr3_aa: CASGLEQGTEAFF

v_call: TRBV7-2
j_call: TRBJ2-7
cdr3_length: 15
clone_size: -
d_call: -
cdr3_nt: TGTGCCAGCAGCACCTCCGGGACTCCAGGCTACGAGCAGTACTTC
cdr3_aa: CASSTSGTPGYEQYF

v_call: TRBV7-6
j_call: TRBJ1-3
cdr3_length: 16
clone_size: -
d_call: TRBD1
cdr3_nt: TGTGCCAGCAGCAGGACAGGGGGCTACTCTGGAAACACCATATATTTT
cdr3_aa: CASSRTGGYSGNTIYF

v_call: TRBV7-9
j_call: TRBJ1-6
cdr3_length: 15
clone_size: few
d_call: -
cdr3_nt: TGTGCCAGCAGCTTAGGGGCAGTCAATAATTCACCCCTCCACTTT
cdr3_aa: CASSLGAVNNSPLHF